A selection of T cell receptor beta chains follows, all from one sample in a study of siplizumab effects on memory and regulatory T cells. Clones were read by immunoSEQ multiplex PCR, and TCRdb kept only the in-frame ones, dropping some. The table includes about 72,000 clones, about 89% detected once. The sample was CD8+ T cells sorted from blood. These receptors originate from a human donor in good health. CDR3s include the opening cysteine and the closing phenylalanine or tryptophan. The D gene is left open where the match is weak. The size field is filled for only some rows; it gives once, few, many or a size class.

abundance,d_gene,v_gene,j_gene,CDR3aa,CDR3nt
-,TRBD1,TRBV29-1,TRBJ1-1,CSVAGTEERGTEAFF,TGCAGCGTGGCCGGGACAGAAGAGAGAGGCACTGAAGCTTTCTTT
-,-,TRBV5-5,TRBJ2-7,CASRFFSGGPYEQYF,TGTGCCAGCAGGTTTTTTTCGGGGGGCCCGTACGAGCAGTACTTC
-,TRBD1,TRBV2,TRBJ1-5,CASSYLTGVGNQPQHF,TGTGCCAGCAGTTATCTGACAGGGGTTGGCAATCAGCCCCAGCATTTT
-,-,TRBV5-1,TRBJ2-7,CASSLAGTKLYEQYF,TGCGCCAGCAGCTTGGCCGGGACAAAGTTATACGAGCAGTACTTC
-,TRBD2,TRBV25-1,TRBJ2-7,CASSGPGLAVYEQYF,TGTGCCAGCAGTGGGCCGGGACTAGCGGTCTACGAGCAGTACTTC
once,-,TRBV6-4,TRBJ2-1,CASSQGKDYNEQFF,TGTGCCAGCAGTCAAGGGAAGGACTACAATGAGCAGTTCTTC
-,TRBD1,TRBV7-8,TRBJ2-7,CASSFPGQGASSYEQYF,TGTGCCAGCAGCTTCCCGGGACAGGGGGCCTCTTCCTACGAGCAGTACTTC
-,-,TRBV6-1,TRBJ1-1,CASSELEGRERGAFF,TGTGCCAGCAGTGAATTAGAAGGGCGGGAGAGGGGAGCTTTCTTT
-,TRBD2,TRBV15,TRBJ2-2,CATSRLAGGPNGELFF,TGTGCCACCAGCAGACTAGCGGGAGGGCCAAACGGGGAGCTGTTTTTT
-,-,TRBV19,TRBJ1-1,CASTTWGGGTEAFF,TGTGCCAGTACCACTTGGGGCGGCGGCACTGAAGCTTTCTTT
-,-,TRBV6-6,TRBJ2-5,CASCTARETQYF,TGTGCCAGCTGTACGGCGAGGGAGACCCAGTACTTC
-,-,TRBV5-4,TRBJ2-7,CASSLAQGSHEQYF,TGTGCCAGCAGCTTGGCGCAGGGTTCCCACGAGCAGTACTTC
-,TRBD2,TRBV5-1,TRBJ2-1,CASSWTSGGPEDEQFF,TGCGCCAGCAGTTGGACTAGCGGGGGGCCGGAGGATGAGCAGTTCTTC
once,-,TRBV19,TRBJ2-1,CASSLEGYNEQFF,TGTGCCAGTAGTTTGGAGGGCTACAATGAGCAGTTCTTC
-,-,TRBV30,TRBJ1-1,CAWRMTPNTEAFF,TGTGCCTGGAGGATGACACCGAACACTGAAGCTTTCTTT
-,-,TRBV19,TRBJ2-7,CASSADSSYEQYF,TGTGCCAGTAGTGCAGACAGTTCCTACGAGCAGTACTTC
-,-,TRBV6-1,TRBJ2-2,CASSVTETTSNTGELFF,TGTGCCAGCAGTGTAACAGAGACGACAAGCAACACCGGGGAGCTGTTTTTT
-,-,TRBV5-1,TRBJ1-4,CASSLEGWANEKLFF,TGCGCCAGCAGCTTGGAAGGATGGGCTAATGAAAAACTGTTTTTT
-,-,TRBV6-5,TRBJ2-1,CASSWRSGEQFF,TGTGCCAGCAGCTGGAGATCTGGTGAGCAGTTCTTC
-,TRBD1,TRBV9,TRBJ2-1,CASSDRVNRGPHPEQFF,TGTGCCAGCAGCGACAGAGTGAACAGGGGCCCCCACCCCGAGCAGTTCTTC
-,-,TRBV14,TRBJ2-7,CASSPQTLYHEQYF,TGTGCCAGCAGCCCACAAACCTTGTACCACGAGCAGTACTTC
few,TRBD1,TRBV6-6,TRBJ2-7,CASKDRVGHEQYF,TGTGCCAGCAAAGACAGGGTGGGCCACGAGCAGTACTTC
-,-,TRBV4-1,TRBJ2-7,CASSQDWRQTYEQYF,TGCGCCAGCAGCCAAGATTGGAGACAGACCTACGAGCAGTACTTC
-,-,TRBV4-2,TRBJ2-1,CASSPGVSYNEQFF,TGTGCCAGCAGCCCCGGGGTCTCCTACAATGAGCAGTTCTTC
once,TRBD1,TRBV4-1,TRBJ1-2,CASSYSAGTAYGYTF,TGTGCCAGCAGCTACAGCGCCGGGACAGCTTATGGCTACACCTTC
medium-sized,TRBD2,TRBV5-6,TRBJ2-3,CASSLAEGLAGCF,TGTGCCAGCAGCTTGGCGGAAGGGTTAGCGGGGTGTTTT
once,-,TRBV19,TRBJ2-1,CASSSEGTPPNNEQFF,TGTGCCAGTAGTTCTGAGGGAACGCCACCTAACAATGAGCAGTTCTTC
-,TRBD1,TRBV9,TRBJ1-1,CASSADRGLTEAFF,TGTGCCAGCAGCGCGGACAGGGGGCTGACTGAAGCTTTCTTT
-,-,TRBV5-1,TRBJ1-1,CASSFSAGEAFF,TGCGCCAGCAGCTTTTCTGCGGGTGAAGCTTTCTTT
-,TRBD2,TRBV5-4,TRBJ2-3,CASSFLGLAGASSTDTQYF,TGTGCCAGCAGCTTTTTGGGACTAGCGGGAGCGTCTAGCACAGATACGCAGTATTTT
once,-,TRBV27,TRBJ2-7,CASSHPDAYEQYF,TGTGCCAGCAGCCACCCCGATGCCTACGAGCAGTACTTC
-,-,TRBV5-6,TRBJ1-2,CASSFELMDGGYTF,TGTGCCAGCAGCTTTGAGCTCATGGACGGCGGCTACACCTTC
-,-,TRBV1,TRBJ2-7,CTSSQGGDEQYF,TGCACCAGCAGCCAAGGAGGGGACGAGCAGTACTTC
-,-,TRBV10-1,TRBJ1-3,CASSDYREPSGNTIYF,TGCGCCAGCAGTGATTACCGGGAGCCCTCTGGAAACACCATATATTTT
-,-,TRBV2,TRBJ2-4,CASMLNIQYF,TGTGCCAGTATGCTAAACATTCAGTACTTC
-,TRBD1,TRBV18,TRBJ1-1,CASSQGRDRGTEAFF,TGTGCCAGCTCACAAGGCCGGGACAGGGGCACTGAAGCTTTCTTT
once,-,TRBV4-2,TRBJ2-7,CASSPRWIDEQYF,TGTGCCAGCAGCCCAAGATGGATTGACGAGCAGTACTTC
-,TRBD2,TRBV18,TRBJ2-7,CASSRAGGQPTYEQYF,TGTGCCAGCTCACGAGCGGGAGGACAACCAACCTACGAGCAGTACTTC
-,-,TRBV5-4,TRBJ1-1,CASLIGSEAFF,TGTGCCAGCCTTATAGGGTCTGAAGCTTTCTTT
-,-,TRBV5-5,TRBJ2-7,CASSLGGTWEQYF,TGTGCCAGCAGCTTGGGCGGGACCTGGGAGCAGTACTTC
-,-,TRBV7-9,TRBJ2-7,CASSLGGWDYEQYF,TGTGCCAGCAGCTTAGGAGGGTGGGACTACGAGCAGTACTTC
-,-,TRBV19,TRBJ1-1,CASKDSYTEAFF,TGTGCCAGCAAGGACAGCTACACTGAAGCTTTCTTT
-,TRBD2,TRBV27,TRBJ2-3,CASSLAGGSDTQYF,TGTGCCAGCAGTCTAGCGGGAGGATCAGATACGCAGTATTTT
-,-,TRBV7-3,TRBJ2-3,CANSLLVGPDTQYF,TGTGCCAACAGCTTACTAGTCGGCCCAGATACGCAGTATTTT
-,-,TRBV19,TRBJ2-7,CATLAGDYEQYF,TGTGCCACCTTGGCAGGAGACTACGAGCAGTACTTC
-,-,TRBV27,TRBJ2-5,CASSLSLPGAQYF,TGTGCCAGCAGTTTATCCCTACCGGGAGCCCAGTACTTC
-,-,TRBV19,TRBJ1-3,CASSETPLSGNTIYF,TGTGCCAGTAGTGAAACCCCGCTATCTGGAAACACCATATATTTT
-,-,TRBV27,TRBJ2-7,CASSFGGPSEQYF,TGTGCCAGCAGTTTTGGGGGGCCCAGTGAGCAGTACTTC
-,-,TRBV27,TRBJ2-1,CASSLSGHPYNEQFF,TGTGCCAGCAGTTTATCCGGACACCCCTACAATGAGCAGTTCTTC
-,TRBD2,TRBV6-5,TRBJ2-7,CASSPGLAGDYEQYF,TGTGCCAGCAGTCCGGGACTAGCGGGAGACTACGAGCAGTACTTC
-,-,TRBV4-1,TRBJ1-1,CASSPIMRGKDEAFF,TGCGCCAGCAGCCCCATCATGCGGGGTAAGGATGAAGCTTTCTTT
-,-,TRBV5-1,TRBJ2-7,CASRGGSEQYF,TGCGCCAGCAGAGGGGGGTCCGAGCAGTACTTC
-,TRBD1,TRBV2,TRBJ2-7,CASRMTGNEQYF,TGTGCCAGCAGGATGACAGGGAACGAGCAGTACTTC
-,-,TRBV6-5,TRBJ1-2,CASSWMGLYTF,TGTGCCAGCAGCTGGATGGGACTTTACACCTTC
-,TRBD2,TRBV27,TRBJ2-3,CASSPDNTLAGFTDTQYF,TGTGCCAGCAGTCCAGACAACACACTAGCGGGGTTCACAGATACGCAGTATTTT
-,-,TRBV12-5,TRBJ2-1,CASAPPGFNEQFF,TGTGCTAGTGCCCCTCCGGGGTTCAATGAGCAGTTCTTC
-,-,TRBV6-5,TRBJ2-7,CASSYLTVSYEQYF,TGTGCCAGCAGTTACCTGACAGTGTCCTACGAGCAGTACTTC